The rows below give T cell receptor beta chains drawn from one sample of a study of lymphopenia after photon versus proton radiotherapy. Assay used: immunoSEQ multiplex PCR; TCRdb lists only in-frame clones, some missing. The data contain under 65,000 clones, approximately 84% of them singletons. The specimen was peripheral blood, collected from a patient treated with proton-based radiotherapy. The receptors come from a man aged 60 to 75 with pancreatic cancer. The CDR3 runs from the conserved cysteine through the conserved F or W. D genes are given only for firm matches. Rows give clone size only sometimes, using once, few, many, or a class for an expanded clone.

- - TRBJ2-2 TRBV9 TGTGCCAGCAGCGTAGGTGGCGGGGTGGGGAACACCGGGGAGCTGTTTTTT CASSVGGGVGNTGELFF
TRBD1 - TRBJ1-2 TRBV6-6 TGTGCCAGCAGTTACGGGGACAGGGGCTACACCTTC CASSYGDRGYTF
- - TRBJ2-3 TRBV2 TGTGCCAGCAGTGAGGGGTCAGATACGCAGTATTTT CASSEGSDTQYF
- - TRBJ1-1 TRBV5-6 TGTGCCAGCAGCTTGGTGACAGACACTGAAGCTTTCTTT CASSLVTDTEAFF
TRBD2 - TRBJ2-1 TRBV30 TGTGCCTGGATTTATCTACTAGCGGGAGGATACAATGAGCAGTTCTTC CAWIYLLAGGYNEQFF
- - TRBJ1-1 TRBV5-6 TGTGCCAGCAGCCCTAGCTTGATGGGGAACACTGAAGCTTTCTTT CASSPSLMGNTEAFF
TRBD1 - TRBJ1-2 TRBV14 TGTGCCAGCAGCCTAAGACAGGGGGCATCAACCTTC CASSLRQGASTF
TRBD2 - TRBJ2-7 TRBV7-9 TGTGCCAGCAGCTTACCGGGACTAGCGGGAGGGGGGACCTACGAGCAGTACTTC CASSLPGLAGGGTYEQYF
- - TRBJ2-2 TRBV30 TGTGCCTGGAGTGGGAGGGTCGGCACCGGGGAGCTGTTTTTT CAWSGRVGTGELFF
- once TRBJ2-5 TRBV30 TGTGCCTGGAGCATAGCGGCCGGGTCAGAGCAGTACTTC CAWSIAAGSEQYF
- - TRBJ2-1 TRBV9 TGTGCCAGCAGCGCCGGGGTAGGAGAGCAGTTCTTC CASSAGVGEQFF
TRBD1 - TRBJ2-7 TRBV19 TGTGCCAGTAGTATAGGAGGGGGCGGATCCTACGAGCAGTACTTC CASSIGGGGSYEQYF
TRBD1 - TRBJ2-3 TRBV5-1 TGCGCCAGCAGCTCGGGACAGGGTAGGACAGATACGCAGTATTTT CASSSGQGRTDTQYF
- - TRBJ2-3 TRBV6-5 TGTGCCACGGGTAAGAGCACAGATACGCAGTATTTT CATGKSTDTQYF
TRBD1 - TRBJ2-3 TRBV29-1 TGCAGCGTTGAAGGGGACAGGGTTACAGATACGCAGTATTTT CSVEGDRVTDTQYF
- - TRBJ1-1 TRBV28 TGTGCCAGCAGTTTAGTGGGGGAAGCTTTCTTT CASSLVGEAFF
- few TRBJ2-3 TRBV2 TGTGCCAGTTGGGGTATCAGCACGACAGATACGCAGTATTTT CASWGISTTDTQYF
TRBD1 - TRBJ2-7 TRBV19 TGTGCCAGTAGTCCGGTTCTGAGACAGGGCTCCTACGAGCAGTACTTC CASSPVLRQGSYEQYF
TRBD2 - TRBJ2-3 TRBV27 TGTGCCAGCAGTTTTCGGACTAGCGGCAGAGATACGCAGTATTTT CASSFRTSGRDTQYF
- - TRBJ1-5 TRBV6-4 TGTGCCAGCAGCGGGCTGGGGGGTTGCAATCAGCCCCAGCATTTT CASSGLGGCNQPQHF
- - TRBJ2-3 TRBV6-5 TGTGCCAGCAGTCTCCAGCGGAGAACAGATACGCAGTATTTT CASSLQRRTDTQYF
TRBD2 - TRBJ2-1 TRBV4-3 TGCGCCAGCAGCCAAGGAGCGAGCGGGGGGAACAATGAGCAGTTCTTC CASSQGASGGNNEQFF
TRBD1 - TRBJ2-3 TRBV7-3 TGTGCCAGCAGCTTAAGGGGGACAGGGAGCACAGATACGCAGTATTTT CASSLRGTGSTDTQYF
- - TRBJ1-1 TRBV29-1 TGCAGCGTTGAAAAGGGGAACACTGAAGCTTTCTTT CSVEKGNTEAFF
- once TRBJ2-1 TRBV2 TGTGCCAGCACGCAATTCGGTGAGCAGTTCTTC CASTQFGEQFF
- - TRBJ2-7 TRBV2 TGTGCCAGCAGTGATGCGTTCGAGCAGTACTTC CASSDAFEQYF
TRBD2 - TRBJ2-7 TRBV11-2 TGTGCCAGCAGCTCCGGGACTAGCTTATACGAGCAGTACTTC CASSSGTSLYEQYF
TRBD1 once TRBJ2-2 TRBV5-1 TGCGCCAGCAGCTGGGAGACAGGGACCACCGGGGAGCTGTTTTTT CASSWETGTTGELFF
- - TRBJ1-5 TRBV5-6 TGTGCCAGCAGCTTCTCAGGGAGAGGTCAGCCCCAGCATTTT CASSFSGRGQPQHF
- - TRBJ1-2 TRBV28 TGTGCCAGCAGCTCCGTTGGTAGGATATCTTCAGATGGCTACACCTTC CASSSVGRISSDGYTF
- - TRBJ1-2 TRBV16 TGTGCCAGCAGCCAACCCCCCCCTAACTATGGCTACACCTTC CASSQPPPNYGYTF
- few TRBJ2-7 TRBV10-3 TGTGCCATCAGTAACAGAGGTGCCCCCCCCGAGCAGTACTTC CAISNRGAPPEQYF
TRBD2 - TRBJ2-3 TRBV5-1 TGCGCCAGCTCTTCACTAGCGGGAGTTTCGGATACGCAGTATTTT CASSSLAGVSDTQYF
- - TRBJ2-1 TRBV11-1 TGTGCCAGCAGCTTAGGTCGGCTAGCGATATACAATGAGCAGTTCTTC CASSLGRLAIYNEQFF
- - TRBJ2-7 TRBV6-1 TGTGCCAGCAGTGAACTTACAGTACGCATCTACGAGCAGTACTTC CASSELTVRIYEQYF
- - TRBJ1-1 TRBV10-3 TGTGCCATCAGTGAATATATGGAGAACACTGAAGCTTTCTTT CAISEYMENTEAFF
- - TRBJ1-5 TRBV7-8 TGTGCCAGCAGCCCATTTCTGTTGGCAGGCAGAAATCAGCCCCAGCATTTT CASSPFLLAGRNQPQHF
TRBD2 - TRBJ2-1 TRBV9 TGTGCCAGCAGCGTAGATCCTAGCGGGAGTAGTGAGCAGTTCTTC CASSVDPSGSSEQFF
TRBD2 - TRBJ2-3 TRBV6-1 TGTGCCAGCAGCGCTAGCGGGAGGGTCACAGATACGCAGTATTTT CASSASGRVTDTQYF
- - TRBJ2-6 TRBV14 TGTGCCAGCAGTTTCTCTGGGGCCAACGTCCTGACTTTC CASSFSGANVLTF
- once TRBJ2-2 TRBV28 TGTGCCAGCACGGAGGACTCGTCGAACACCGGGGAGCTGTTTTTT CASTEDSSNTGELFF
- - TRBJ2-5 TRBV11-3 TGTGCCAGCAGCCCTGGGGGGGCGCTGGTCGAGACCCAGTACTTC CASSPGGALVETQYF
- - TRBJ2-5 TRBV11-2 TGTGCCAGCAGCTTAGATTACCCCCTAGTTTCGAGTCCCCAAGAGACCCAGTACTTC CASSLDYPLVSSPQETQYF
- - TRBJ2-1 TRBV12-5 TGTGCTAGTGGTTTGAGTCTTAGCTCCTACAATGAGCAGTTCTTC CASGLSLSSYNEQFF
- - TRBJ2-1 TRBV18 TGTGCCAGCTCACCACGGGTAGCGGAGCACAATGAGCAGTTCTTC CASSPRVAEHNEQFF
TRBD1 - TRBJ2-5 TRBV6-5 TGTGCCAGCAGGGACAGGGGGCGCGGGAAGACCCAGTACTTC CASRDRGRGKTQYF
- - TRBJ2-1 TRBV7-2 TGTGCCAGCAGCTTACGGGATCAATCCTACAATGAGCAGTTCTTC CASSLRDQSYNEQFF